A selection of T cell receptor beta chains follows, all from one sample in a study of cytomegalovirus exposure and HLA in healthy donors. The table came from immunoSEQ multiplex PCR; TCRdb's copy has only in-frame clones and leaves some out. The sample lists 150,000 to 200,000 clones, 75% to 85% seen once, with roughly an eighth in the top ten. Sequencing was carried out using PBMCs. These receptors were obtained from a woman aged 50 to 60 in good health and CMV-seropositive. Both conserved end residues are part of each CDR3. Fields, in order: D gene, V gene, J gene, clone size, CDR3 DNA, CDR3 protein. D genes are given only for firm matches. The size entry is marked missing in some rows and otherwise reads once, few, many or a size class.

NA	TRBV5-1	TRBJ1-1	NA	TGCGCCAGCAGCGGTCAGACGGGGGTTGGCACTGAAGCTTTCTTT	CASSGQTGVGTEAFF
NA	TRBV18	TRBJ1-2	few	TGTGCCAGCTCACGCTCAGAGGGAAGATACTATGGCTACACCTTC	CASSRSEGRYYGYTF
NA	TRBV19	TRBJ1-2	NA	TGTGCCAGTAGTATCGTGACAGGTCCTAACTATGGCTACACCTTC	CASSIVTGPNYGYTF
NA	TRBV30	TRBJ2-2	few	TGTGCCTGGAGTGTACGGGCGGGGACGAACACCGGGGAGCTGTTTTTT	CAWSVRAGTNTGELFF
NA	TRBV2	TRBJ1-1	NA	TGTGCCAGCAATAGGGACAAGAACACTGAAGCTTTCTTT	CASNRDKNTEAFF
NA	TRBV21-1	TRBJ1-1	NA	TGTGCCAGCAGCAAAGTCAAAGGGGCCACGAGAGCTTTCTTT	CASSKVKGATRAFF
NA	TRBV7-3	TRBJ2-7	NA	TGTGCCAGCAGCTTAAACAGCCGGGACACCTTCTACGAGCAGTACTTC	CASSLNSRDTFYEQYF
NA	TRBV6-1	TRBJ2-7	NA	TGTGCCAGCAAACAGGGCAACTCCTACGAGCAGTACTTC	CASKQGNSYEQYF
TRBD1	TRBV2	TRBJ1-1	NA	TGTGCCAGCAGGGACGAGGGAGGGACAGGGGGAGTTTACATGAACACTGAAGCTTTCTTT	CASRDEGGTGGVYMNTEAFF
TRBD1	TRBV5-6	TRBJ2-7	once	TGTGCCAGCAGCCCGGAACCGGGACAGCGCTCCTACGAGCAGTACTTC	CASSPEPGQRSYEQYF
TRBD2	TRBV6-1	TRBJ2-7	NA	TGTGCCAGCAGTGATCCGACTAGCGGGGCTTTGGCCTACGAGCAGTACTTC	CASSDPTSGALAYEQYF
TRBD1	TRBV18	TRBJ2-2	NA	TGTGCCAGCACCGACAGGGTCAGCACCGGGGAGCTGTTTTTT	CASTDRVSTGELFF
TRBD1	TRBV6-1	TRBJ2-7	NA	TGTGCCAGCAGTTCCACAGGGGGCGGATACCACGAGCAGTACTTC	CASSSTGGGYHEQYF
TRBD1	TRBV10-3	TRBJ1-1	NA	TGTGCCATCAGTGAGCTGGACAGGGTCACTGAAGCTTTCTTT	CAISELDRVTEAFF
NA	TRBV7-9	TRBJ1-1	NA	TGTGCCAGCAGCTTAACGCGGGGCACTGAAGCTTTCTTT	CASSLTRGTEAFF
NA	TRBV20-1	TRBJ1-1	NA	TGCAGTCCCCCCGGCGGCACTGAAGCTTTCTTT	CSPPGGTEAFF
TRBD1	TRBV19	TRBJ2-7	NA	TGTGCCAGTAGTATCGCGGACAGGGAAACCTACGAGCAGTACTTC	CASSIADRETYEQYF
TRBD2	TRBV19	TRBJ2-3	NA	TGTGCCAGTAGTATTAGCGGGGGGGCCGATACGCAGTATTTT	CASSISGGADTQYF
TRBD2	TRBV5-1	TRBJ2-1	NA	TGCGCCAGCAGCTCGGGGGGGCCCGCCTACAATGAGCAGTTCTTC	CASSSGGPAYNEQFF
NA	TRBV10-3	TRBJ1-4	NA	TGTGCCATCAGTGAGTCGCAGGGGTTTGCAACTAATGAAAAACTGTTTTTT	CAISESQGFATNEKLFF
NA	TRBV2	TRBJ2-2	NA	TGTGCCAGCAGTGGAGGACAACTGAACACCGGGGAGCTGTTTTTT	CASSGGQLNTGELFF
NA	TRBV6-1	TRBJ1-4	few	TGTGCCAGCAGTGCACAGACAGGAGTTAATGAAAAACTGTTTTTT	CASSAQTGVNEKLFF
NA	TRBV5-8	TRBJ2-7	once	TGTGCCAGCAGCTTCACTCTCGGAGCGCACTTC	CASSFTLGAHF
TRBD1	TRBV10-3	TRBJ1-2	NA	TGTGCCATCAGTGTTGCAGGGGGCTTTGATGGCTACACCTTC	CAISVAGGFDGYTF
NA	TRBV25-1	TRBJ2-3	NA	TGTGCCAGCAGTGACCCCTTTGCAGGGATGAACACAGATACGCAGTATTTT	CASSDPFAGMNTDTQYF
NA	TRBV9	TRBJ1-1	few	TGTGCCAGCAGCGTAGAAGACGGGATCATGGGGAACACTGAAGCTTTCTTT	CASSVEDGIMGNTEAFF
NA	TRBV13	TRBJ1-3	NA	TGTGCCAGCAGTTCCCAGGGTCTTGGGCGAAACACCATATATTTT	CASSSQGLGRNTIYF
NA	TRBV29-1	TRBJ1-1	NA	TGCAGCGTTGTACTAGACACTGAAGCTTTCTTT	CSVVLDTEAFF
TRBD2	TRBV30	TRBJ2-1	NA	TGTGCCTGGAGTTTGGGGGGGATCTACAATGAGCAGTTCTTC	CAWSLGGIYNEQFF
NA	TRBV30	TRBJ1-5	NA	TGTGCCTGGAGTTCCCGGGAGGCTTATAGCAATCAGCCCCAGCATTTT	CAWSSREAYSNQPQHF
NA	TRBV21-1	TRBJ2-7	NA	TGTGCCAGCAGCGGTAGACAGGGTACCGACGAGCAGTACTTC	CASSGRQGTDEQYF
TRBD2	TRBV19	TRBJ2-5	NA	TGTGCCAGTAGTTTGGGACTAGCGGGGGGTCGGGTAGAGACCCAGTACTTC	CASSLGLAGGRVETQYF
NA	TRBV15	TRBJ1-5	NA	TGTGCCACCAGCCAGGACAATCAGCCCCAGCATTTT	CATSQDNQPQHF
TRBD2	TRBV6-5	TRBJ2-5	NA	TGTGCCAGCAGTTACTCGACGTGGGGGGGGAAGACCCAGTACTTC	CASSYSTWGGKTQYF
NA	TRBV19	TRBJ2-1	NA	TGTGCCAGTAGTCTGCTTAACGGTCCGGGTAATGAGCAGTTCTTC	CASSLLNGPGNEQFF
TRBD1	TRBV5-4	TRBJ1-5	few	TGTGCCAGCAGCACCGGGACAGGTAGCAATCAGCCCCAGCATTTT	CASSTGTGSNQPQHF
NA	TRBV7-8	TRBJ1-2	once	TGTGCCCTAGACCGTCCTCCTAACTATGGCTACACCTTC	CALDRPPNYGYTF
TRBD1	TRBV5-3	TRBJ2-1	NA	TGTGCCAGAAGCAGTCCGGGACAGGGTTTTTACAATGAGCAGTTCTTC	CARSSPGQGFYNEQFF
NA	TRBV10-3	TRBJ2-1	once	TGTGCCATCAGTGGCGGGCCTAGTCACTTCTTC	CAISGGPSHFF
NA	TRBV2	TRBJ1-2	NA	TGTGCCAGCAGTGTCGGCTATGGCTACACCTTC	CASSVGYGYTF
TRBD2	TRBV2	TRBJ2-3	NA	TGTGCCAGCAGTGAGACTATAAGCGGGGGGGCAGATACGCAGTATTTT	CASSETISGGADTQYF
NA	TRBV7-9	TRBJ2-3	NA	TGTGCCAGCAGCTTAGTGGCTTATAGCACAGATACGCAGTATTTT	CASSLVAYSTDTQYF
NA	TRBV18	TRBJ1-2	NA	TGTGCCAGCTCACCGCAGGTTGGTGCGCTTGGCTACACCTTC	CASSPQVGALGYTF
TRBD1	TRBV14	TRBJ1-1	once	TGTGCCAGCAGCCAACCCTTGACAGGGGGCACTGAAGCTTTCTTT	CASSQPLTGGTEAFF
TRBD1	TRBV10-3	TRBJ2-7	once	TGTGCCACGGGGGGACAGGGTAGCGAGCAGTACTTC	CATGGQGSEQYF
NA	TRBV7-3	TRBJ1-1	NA	TGTGCCAGCAGCTTAAACTCGAACACTGAAGCTTTCTTT	CASSLNSNTEAFF
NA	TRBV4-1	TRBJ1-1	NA	TGCGCCAGCAGCCAAGAACGGGACACTGAAGCTTTCTTT	CASSQERDTEAFF
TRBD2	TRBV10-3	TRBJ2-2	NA	TGTGCCAGCGGACTAGCGGGGGGCGGGGAGCTGTTTTTT	CASGLAGGGELFF
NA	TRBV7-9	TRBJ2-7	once	TGTGCCAGCAGCGACAGTGTCTGGAGTGAGCAGTACTTC	CASSDSVWSEQYF
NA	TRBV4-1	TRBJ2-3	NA	TGCGCCAGCAGCCTCCGACAGAGCCATAGCACAGATACGCAGTATTTT	CASSLRQSHSTDTQYF
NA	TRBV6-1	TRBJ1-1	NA	TGTGCCAGCAGTTTGACAGTCCCGCGCACTGAAGCTTTCTTT	CASSLTVPRTEAFF
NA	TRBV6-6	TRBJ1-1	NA	TGTGCCAGCAGTCAGGACATGAACACTGAAGCTTTCTTT	CASSQDMNTEAFF
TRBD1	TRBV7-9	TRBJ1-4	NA	TGTGCCAGCAGCTCGCCGGGACAGGGGTCTACTAATGAAAAACTGTTTTTT	CASSSPGQGSTNEKLFF
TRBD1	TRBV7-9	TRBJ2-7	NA	TGTGCCAGCAGCCCTACCGGGACAGGGTTGCACGAGCAGTACTTC	CASSPTGTGLHEQYF
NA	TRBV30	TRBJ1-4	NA	TGTGCCTGGAGTGGGGGAGGGTCAACTAATGAAAAACTGTTTTTT	CAWSGGGSTNEKLFF
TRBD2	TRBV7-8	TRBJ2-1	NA	TGTGCCAGCAGCTTAATTAGCGGGGGATATCAGTTCTTC	CASSLISGGYQFF